A single sample is the source of the 31 T cell receptor beta chains below, sequenced in a study of blood T cell repertoires in COVID-19. Sequenced by immunoSEQ multiplex PCR; TCRdb stores in-frame clones only, minus some. The sample contains hundreds of thousands of clones, more than 75% of which appear only once. Sequenced material: PBMCs or T cells enriched from blood (not recorded which). The receptors originated from a woman aged 35 to 49 with acute COVID-19.

The sample holds one count of this clone. This chain links TRBV4-2 with TRBJ2-1; 11 bases match TRBD2. This CDR3 is 16 amino acids long. Germline trimming cut 5 bases from V and 5 bases from J; bases unmatched to any gene: 8. Germline V lookup: CDR1 LGHNA, CDR2 YNFKEQ. The CDR3 sequence is CASSSPLAGGHNEQFF. The CDR3 DNA reads TGTGCCAGCAGCTCACCTCTAGCGGGGGGCCACAATGAGCAGTTCTTC.

The V and J genes are TRBV28 and TRBJ1-2, with 8 bases lining up with TRBD1. Per the germline V gene, CDR1 is MDHEN and CDR2 is SYDVKM. The trim removed 5 bases at V and 8 bases at J, leaving 10 bases unmatched. This CDR3 contains 14 residues. This chain's CDR3 is CASSRTGLRLGYTF. The CDR3 nucleotides read TGTGCCAGCAGTCGGACAGGGTTACGCTTAGGCTACACCTTC.

V usage is TRBV10-3 and J usage is TRBJ2-1; TRBD2 matches 10 bases. The junction had 5 bases not matched to a gene; V was cut back by 2 bases and J by 4 bases. Germline V gives CDR1 ENHRY, CDR2 SYGVKD. The CDR3 consists of 16 residues. The CDR3 DNA reads as TGTGCCATCAGTGAGAAAAGCGGGGGGGCTTACAATGAGCAGTTCTTC. Its translation: CAISEKSGGAYNEQFF.

The chain joins TRBV2 to TRBJ2-7, with D tentatively TRBD2 (6 bases). V gave up 4 bases and J gave up 5 bases, with 15 bases separating them. This CDR3 region has 14 residues. Germline V lookup: CDR1 SNHLY, CDR2 FYNNEI. DNA for the CDR3: TGTGCCAGCAGTGTGGGACCGGGGGAAGACGAGCAGTACTTC. Its translation is CASSVGPGEDEQYF.

V usage is TRBV5-6 and J usage is TRBJ1-2; a possible D gene is TRBD1 (6 bases). Germline V gene data show CDR1 as SGHDT and CDR2 as YYEEEE. CDR3 length: 13 amino acids. Trimming removed 2 bases from V and 6 bases from J, with 11 bases in between. CDR3 in DNA: TGTGCCAGCAGCTTACAGGGAATTGATGGCTACACCTTC. It translates to CASSLQGIDGYTF.

This clone has at least ten counts. The gene calls are TRBV5-4 and TRBJ1-1; TRBD1 matches 8 bases. The CDR3 runs 16 residues. The germline V gene has CDR1 SGHNT and CDR2 YYREEE (reference sequence). Germline trimming cut 4 bases from V and 4 bases from J; bases unmatched to any gene: 12. The CDR3 DNA reads TGTGCCAGCAGCCCGTATCTGGACAGGGTTGGCACTGAAGCTTTCTTT. Encoded protein: CASSPYLDRVGTEAFF.

The chain joins TRBV18 to TRBJ2-3, with 8 bases aligning to TRBD1. CDR1 KGHSH and CDR2 LQKENI come from the germline V gene. The CDR3 extends over 14 amino acids. Germline trimming cut 3 bases from V and 7 bases from J; bases unmatched to any gene: 6. The CDR3 bases are TGTGCCAGCTCACCGAAGACAGGGGTGAATACGCAGTATTTT. Translating it yields CASSPKTGVNTQYF.

The V and J genes are TRBV28 and TRBJ1-2, with a weak D call TRBD1 (6 bases). Trimming removed 3 bases from V and 1 base from J, with 12 bases in between. From germline, CDR1 is MDHEN and CDR2 SYDVKM. CDR3 length: 15 amino acids. The CDR3: CASSFGAGDNYGYTF. The DNA of the CDR3 is TGTGCCAGCAGTTTTGGAGCAGGGGATAACTATGGCTACACCTTC.

About this clone: A much more abundant neighbour one base away suggests this may be a read error. This rearrangement joins TRBV28 to TRBJ1-2; the match to TRBD1 covers 8 bases. Germline V gene lookup returns CDR1 MDHEN and CDR2 SYDVKM. The CDR3 spans 12 residues. Trimming removed 5 bases from V and 4 bases from J; junction bases left unmatched: 0. The chain's CDR3 is CASSTGGYGYTF. The CDR3 bases are TGTGCCAGCAGTACAGGGGGCTATGGCTACACCTTC.

J is TRBJ2-5 and V is TRBV5-1; 7 bases align to TRBD2. Per germline, CDR1 SGHRS and CDR2 YFSETQ. The J segment lost 5 bases and the V segment lost 5 bases, leaving 12 bases of the junction unmatched. This CDR3 is built from 15 residues. As DNA, the CDR3 is TGCGCCAGCAGGGCTTCGGCGGGGGTAGCGGAGACCCAGTACTTC. Its protein is CASRASAGVAETQYF.

V gene TRBV28 combines with J gene TRBJ1-2, with 9 bases lining up with TRBD1. The CDR3 totals 15 residues. Unmatched junction bases numbered 9, after V lost 7 bases and J lost 3 bases. Germline values: CDR1 MDHEN, CDR2 SYDVKM. The CDR3 region has the DNA TGTGCCAGCACCGAACAGGGGGCGCGTGACTATGGCTACACCTTC. This translates into CASTEQGARDYGYTF.

V gene TRBV28 combines with J gene TRBJ2-3; TRBD1 matches 9 bases. Trimming at V came to 3 bases and at J to 1 base, leaving 5 bases not matched to a gene. The germline V gene has CDR1 MDHEN and CDR2 SYDVKM. This CDR3 contains 16 residues. For the CDR3, the DNA is TGTGCCAGCAGTTTGGTGACAGGGGGTCGCACAGATACGCAGTATTTT. This sequence encodes CASSLVTGGRTDTQYF. The whole variable domain, remainder taken from reference TRBV28 and TRBJ2-3, is DVKVTQSSRYLVKRTGEKVFLECVQDMDHENMFWYRQDPGLGLRLIYFSYDVKMKEKGDIPEGYSVSREKKERFSLILESASTNQTSMYLCASSLVTGGRTDTQYFGPGTRLTVL.

The chain couples TRBV7-9 to TRBJ2-3; TRBD2 aligns across 11 bases. The V and J ends lost 1 base and 5 bases, in that order; junction bases with no gene match: 5. Looked up from germline, CDR1 is SEHNR and CDR2 is FQNEAQ (reference sequence). The CDR3 sequence is 16 residues long. The CDR3 reads CASSLGLAGIVDTQYF. In DNA, the CDR3 is TGTGCCAGCAGCTTAGGACTAGCGGGGATAGTAGATACGCAGTATTTT.

The V and J genes are TRBV28 and TRBJ2-1; 7 positions agree with TRBD1. Germline CDR1 is MDHEN and CDR2 is SYDVKM. CDR3 length: 14 amino acids. J was trimmed by 3 bases and V by 4 bases; bases with no gene match: 3. This chain's CDR3 is CASSSGTDYNEQFF. CDR3 sequence (DNA): TGTGCCAGCAGTTCCGGGACAGACTACAATGAGCAGTTCTTC.

The V and J genes are TRBV7-9 and TRBJ2-5; 11 bases map to TRBD2. CDR3 size: 18 residues. The J segment lost 2 bases and the V segment lost 2 bases, leaving 10 bases of the junction unmatched. Germline assignment: CDR1 SEHNR and CDR2 FQNEAQ (reference sequence). The CDR3 protein is CASSLLAGGTSGQETQYF. CDR3 DNA: TGTGCCAGCAGCTTATTAGCCGGCGGGACTAGCGGACAAGAGACCCAGTACTTC.

The chain carries TRBV5-6 and TRBJ2-7; a possible D gene is TRBD2 (6 bases). CDR1 is SGHDT and CDR2 is YYEEEE in the germline V gene. The CDR3 extends over 13 amino acids. V was pared by 0 bases and J by 5 bases, with 9 bases between. This CDR3 reads CASSLVAVNEQYF. CDR3 in DNA: TGTGCCAGCAGCTTGGTAGCGGTGAACGAGCAGTACTTC.

Here the CDR3 reads CASSQGAGNTIYF. For the CDR3, the DNA is TGTGCCAGCAGCCAGGGGGCTGGAAACACCATATATTTT. The V call is TRBV12-3 or TRBV12-4, the J call TRBJ1-3; TRBD1 agrees at 7 bases. The J segment lost 2 bases and the V segment lost 6 bases, leaving 1 base of the junction unmatched. The CDR3 covers 13 residues.

The chain has TRBV19 and TRBJ2-5; TRBD1 agrees at 10 bases. V lost 6 bases, J lost 4 bases, and 8 bases stayed unmatched. This CDR3 has 15 residues. Germline lookup yields CDR1 LNHDA and CDR2 SQIVND (reference sequence). The CDR3 protein is CASRGGQGYGETQYF. CDR3 sequence (DNA): TGTGCCAGTAGGGGGGGACAGGGGTATGGAGAGACCCAGTACTTC.

The V and J genes are TRBV28 and TRBJ1-2; no clear D gene. Trimming took off 7 bases at V and 4 bases at J, with 10 bases between the two ends. Per the germline V gene, CDR1 is MDHEN and CDR2 is SYDVKM. The CDR3 length is 12 residues. The CDR3 loop is CASTGVFYGYTF. CDR3 DNA: TGTGCCAGCACAGGCGTATTCTATGGCTACACCTTC.

The rearrangement links TRBV28 to TRBJ2-3; 12 bases fit TRBD2. In germline, CDR1 is MDHEN, CDR2 SYDVKM. The CDR3 is made up of 16 amino acids. After removal of 3 bases from V and 5 bases from J, the junction contained 6 bases not matched to a gene. In nucleotides, the CDR3 is TGTGCCAGCAGTTTTGCTAGCGGGGGGGCGAGAGATACGCAGTATTTT. As protein: CASSFASGGARDTQYF.

This chain connects TRBV14 to TRBJ2-6; no firm D call. Trimming took 2 bases from V and 0 from J, leaving 2 bases between them. CDR3 length equals 14 residues. Germline-derived CDR1 and CDR2 are SGHDN and FVKESK. The CDR3: CASSQLSGANVLTF. The DNA for the CDR3 is TGTGCCAGCAGCCAACTCTCTGGGGCCAACGTCCTGACTTTC. The whole variable domain, filled in from reference TRBV14 and TRBJ2-6, reads EAGVTQFPSHSVIEKGQTVTLRCDPISGHDNLYWYRRVMGKEIKFLLHFVKESKQDESGMPNNRFLAERTGGTYSTLKVQPAELEDSGVYFCASSQLSGANVLTFGAGSRLTVL.

V gene TRBV9 combines with J gene TRBJ2-5; 11 bases fit TRBD2. Germline V gene lookup returns CDR1 SGDLS and CDR2 YYNGEE. CDR3 length: 16 residues. V lost 4 bases to trimming and J lost 2 bases; unmatched junction nucleotides: 7. The CDR3 spells CASSSRGLAVQETQYF. The CDR3 region has the DNA TGTGCCAGCAGCTCCCGGGGACTAGCGGTTCAAGAGACCCAGTACTTC.

The gene calls are TRBV21-1 and TRBJ2-7; TRBD1, as called in the table, went unchecked against the DNA. TRBV21-1 is a recognized pseudogene. The CDR3 sequence is 13 residues long. As DNA, the CDR3 is TGTGCCAGCACCTACAGATTCTCCTACGAGCAGTACTTC. It codes for CASTYRFSYEQYF.

The J gene is TRBJ2-1, the V gene TRBV19; 8 bases line up with TRBD2. CDR1 and CDR2 from the germline V gene are LNHDA and SQIVND (reference sequence). V shed 5 bases, J shed 7 bases, and the junction held 13 bases outside the gene matches. This CDR3 has 16 amino acids. CDR3 DNA: TGTGCCAGTAGTGGAACCTCGGGGGGGCCTGGAAATGAGCAGTTCTTC. Its translation: CASSGTSGGPGNEQFF.

The genes are TRBV7-6 and TRBJ2-7; 7 nucleotides align to TRBD2. This CDR3 comprises 13 residues. Germline CDR1 is SGHVS and CDR2 is FNYEAQ. J lost 2 bases, V lost 5 bases, and 3 bases had no gene match. CDR3 bases: TGTGCCAGCAGCACGACTAGCCCCTACGAGCAGTACTTC. It is translated as CASSTTSPYEQYF.

This chain uses TRBV27 with TRBJ1-6; tentative D call: TRBD1 (5 bases). With 5 bases removed from V and 11 bases from J, the gap between germline ends came to 28 bases. Per germline, CDR1 MNHEY and CDR2 SMNVEV (reference sequence). The CDR3 is 18 residues long. CDR3 DNA sequence: TGTGCCAGCAGTAACCACTACCCCGTGGGGGGTCTACTTCCACCCCTCCACTTT. Its translation is CASSNHYPVGGLLPPLHF.

The rearrangement links TRBV4-3 to TRBJ2-1; D gene unclear. The germline V gene encodes CDR1 LGHNA and CDR2 YSLEER. The V gene lost 7 bases and the J gene lost 8 bases, with 9 bases spanning the gap. The CDR3 length is 11 residues. The chain's CDR3 is CASTGRDEQFF. The CDR3 DNA sequence: TGCGCCAGCACGGGTCGGGATGAGCAGTTCTTC.

The chain combines TRBV9 with TRBJ1-1; no clear D gene. Trimming left V 5 bases short and J 11 bases short, with 19 bases between. The CDR3 is made up of 13 amino acids. Germline CDR1 SGDLS, CDR2 YYNGEE. The CDR3 DNA reads TGTGCCAGCAGTACAACTCCCCGGGTGTTTGCTTTCTTT. Its translation is CASSTTPRVFAFF.

The chain joins TRBV7-3 to TRBJ1-5; D not resolved. Between the trimmed V and J ends, which lost 2 bases and 2 bases, there was a span of 10 bases. The CDR3 sequence is 15 residues long. The germline V gene has CDR1 SGHTA and CDR2 FQGTGA. The CDR3 region is CASSLSGGGNQPQHF. For the CDR3, the DNA is TGTGCCAGCAGCTTATCGGGTGGTGGCAATCAGCCCCAGCATTTT. The full variable domain, completed using reference TRBV7-3 and TRBJ1-5, is GAGVSQTPSNKVTEKGKYVELRCDPISGHTALYWYRQSLGQGPEFLIYFQGTGAADDSGLPNDRFFAVRPEGSVSTLKIQRTERGDSAVYLCASSLSGGGNQPQHFGDGTRLSIL.

V is TRBV9 and J is TRBJ2-2; 7 bases are shared with TRBD2. The length of the CDR3 is 14 residues. The germline V gene has CDR1 SGDLS and CDR2 YYNGEE. V lost 1 base to trimming and J lost 5 bases; unmatched junction nucleotides: 2. The CDR3 protein is CASSVWGGTGELFF. The CDR3 coding sequence is TGTGCCAGCAGCGTATGGGGAGGGACCGGGGAGCTGTTTTTT.

The V and J genes are TRBV24-1 and TRBJ2-1, with TRBD2 matching over 9 bases. The CDR3 runs 14 residues. V gave up 4 bases and J gave up 8 bases; unmatched junction bases: 5. Germline assignment: CDR1 KGHDR and CDR2 SFDVKD. As DNA, the CDR3 is TGTGCCACCAGTGAGGTAGCGGGAGTCGATGAGCAGTTCTTC. It codes for CATSEVAGVDEQFF.